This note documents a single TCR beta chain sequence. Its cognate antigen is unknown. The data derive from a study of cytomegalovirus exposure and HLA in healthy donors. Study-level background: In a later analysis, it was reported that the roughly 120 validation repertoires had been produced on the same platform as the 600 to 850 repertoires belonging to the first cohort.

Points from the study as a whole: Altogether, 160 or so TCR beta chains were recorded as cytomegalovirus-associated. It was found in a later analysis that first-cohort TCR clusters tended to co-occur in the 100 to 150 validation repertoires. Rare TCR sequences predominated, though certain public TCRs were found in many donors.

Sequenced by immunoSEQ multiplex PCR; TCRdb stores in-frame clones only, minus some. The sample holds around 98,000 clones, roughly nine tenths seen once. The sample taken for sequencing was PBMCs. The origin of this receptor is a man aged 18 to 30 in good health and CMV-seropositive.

Here the CDR3 reads CASSYSWDYNNEQFF. The CDR3 DNA reads TGTGCCAGCAGTTACTCATGGGACTACAACAATGAGCAGTTCTTC. The chain has TRBV6-6 and TRBJ2-1; 7 bases fit TRBD2. This CDR3 is 15 amino acids long. The germline CDR1 and CDR2 sequences are MNHNY and SVGAGI (reference sequence). Unmatched junction bases numbered 4, after V lost 0 bases and J lost 5 bases.